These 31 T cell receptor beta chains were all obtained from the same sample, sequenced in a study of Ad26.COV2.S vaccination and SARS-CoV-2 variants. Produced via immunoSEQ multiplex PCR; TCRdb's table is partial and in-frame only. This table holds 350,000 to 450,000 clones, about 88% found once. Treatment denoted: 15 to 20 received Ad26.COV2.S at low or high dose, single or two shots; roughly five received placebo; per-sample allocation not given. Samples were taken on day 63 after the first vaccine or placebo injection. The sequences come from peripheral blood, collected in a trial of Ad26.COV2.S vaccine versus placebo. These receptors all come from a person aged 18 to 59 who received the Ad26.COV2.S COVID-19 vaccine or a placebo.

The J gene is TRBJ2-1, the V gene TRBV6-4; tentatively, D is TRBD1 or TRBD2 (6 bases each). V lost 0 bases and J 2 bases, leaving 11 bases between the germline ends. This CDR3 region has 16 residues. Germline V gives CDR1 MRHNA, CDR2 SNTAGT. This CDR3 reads CASSDSGGGAYNEQFF. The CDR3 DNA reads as TGTGCCAGCAGTGACTCAGGGGGAGGCGCCTACAATGAGCAGTTCTTC.

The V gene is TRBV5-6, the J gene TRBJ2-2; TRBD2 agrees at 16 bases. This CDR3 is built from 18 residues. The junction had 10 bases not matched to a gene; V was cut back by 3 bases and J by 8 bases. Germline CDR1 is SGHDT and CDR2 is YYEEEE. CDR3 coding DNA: TGTGCCAGCAGCTCGGCGCGGCCGGGACTAGCGGGAGGGGGGGAGCTGTTTTTT. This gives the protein CASSSARPGLAGGGELFF.

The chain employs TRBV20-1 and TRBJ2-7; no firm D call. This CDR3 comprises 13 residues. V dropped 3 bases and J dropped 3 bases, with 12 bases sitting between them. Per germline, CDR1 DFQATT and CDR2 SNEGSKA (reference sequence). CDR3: CSASTNSHYEQYF. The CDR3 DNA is TGCAGTGCTAGTACTAACAGCCACTACGAGCAGTACTTC.

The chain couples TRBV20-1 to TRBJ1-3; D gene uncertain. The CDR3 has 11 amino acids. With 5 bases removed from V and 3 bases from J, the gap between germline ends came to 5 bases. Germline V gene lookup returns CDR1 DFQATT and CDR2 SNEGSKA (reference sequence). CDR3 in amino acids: CSAAVGNTIYF. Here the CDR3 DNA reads TGCAGTGCTGCGGTTGGAAACACCATATATTTT.

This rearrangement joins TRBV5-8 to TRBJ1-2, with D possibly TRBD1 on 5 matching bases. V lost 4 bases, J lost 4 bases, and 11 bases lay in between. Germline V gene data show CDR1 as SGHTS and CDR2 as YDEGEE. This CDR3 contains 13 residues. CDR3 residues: CASSDWTSYGYTF. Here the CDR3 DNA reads TGTGCCAGCAGCGATTGGACATCCTATGGCTACACCTTC.

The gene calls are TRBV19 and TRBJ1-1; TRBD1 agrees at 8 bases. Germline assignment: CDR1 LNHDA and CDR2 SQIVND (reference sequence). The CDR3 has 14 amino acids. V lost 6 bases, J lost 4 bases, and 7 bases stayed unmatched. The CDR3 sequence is CASRKEQGGTEAFF. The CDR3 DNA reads TGTGCCAGTAGAAAGGAACAGGGGGGCACTGAAGCTTTCTTT.

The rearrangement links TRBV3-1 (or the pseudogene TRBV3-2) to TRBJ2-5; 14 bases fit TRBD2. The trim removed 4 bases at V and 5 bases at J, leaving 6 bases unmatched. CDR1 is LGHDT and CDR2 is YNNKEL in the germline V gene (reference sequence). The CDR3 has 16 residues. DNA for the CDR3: TGTGCCAGCAGCCGAAGACTAGCGGGAGGGATCGAGACCCAGTACTTC. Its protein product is CASSRRLAGGIETQYF.

CDR3 bases: TGTGCCAGCAGCTCCACAGGGGTCTCACCCCTCCACTTT. This translates into CASSSTGVSPLHF. The chain is built from TRBV9 and TRBJ1-6; the match to TRBD1 covers 7 bases. CDR1 and CDR2 from the germline V gene are SGDLS and YYNGEE. V shed 4 bases, J shed 10 bases, and the junction held 5 bases outside the gene matches. The CDR3 is 13 amino acids.

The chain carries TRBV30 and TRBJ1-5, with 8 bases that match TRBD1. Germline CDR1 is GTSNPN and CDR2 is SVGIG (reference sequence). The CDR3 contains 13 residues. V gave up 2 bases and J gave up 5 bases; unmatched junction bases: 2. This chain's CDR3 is CAWSQQGDQPQHF. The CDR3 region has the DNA TGTGCCTGGAGTCAACAGGGGGATCAGCCCCAGCATTTT.

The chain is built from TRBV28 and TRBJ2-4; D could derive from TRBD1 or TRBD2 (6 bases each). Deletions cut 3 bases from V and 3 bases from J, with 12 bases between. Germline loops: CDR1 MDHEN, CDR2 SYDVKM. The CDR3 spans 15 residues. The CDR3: CASSFSGEDKNIQYF. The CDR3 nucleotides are TGTGCCAGCAGTTTCTCAGGGGAGGACAAAAACATTCAGTACTTC.

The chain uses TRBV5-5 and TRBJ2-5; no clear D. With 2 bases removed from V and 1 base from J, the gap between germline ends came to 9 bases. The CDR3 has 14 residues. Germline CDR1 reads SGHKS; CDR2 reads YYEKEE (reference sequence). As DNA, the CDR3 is TGTGCCAGCAGCTTCGGGCGGTTCCAAGAGACCCAGTACTTC. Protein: CASSFGRFQETQYF.

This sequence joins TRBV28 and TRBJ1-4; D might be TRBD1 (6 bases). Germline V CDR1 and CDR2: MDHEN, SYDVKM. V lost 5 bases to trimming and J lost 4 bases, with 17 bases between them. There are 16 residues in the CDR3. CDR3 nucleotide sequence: TGTGCCAGCAGTAAGGGCGCAGGGGCCCATAATGAAAAACTGTTTTTT. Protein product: CASSKGAGAHNEKLFF.

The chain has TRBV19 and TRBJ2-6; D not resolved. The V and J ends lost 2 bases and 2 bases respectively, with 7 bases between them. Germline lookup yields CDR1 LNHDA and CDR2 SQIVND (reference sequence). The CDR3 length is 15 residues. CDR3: CASSISRTGANVLTF. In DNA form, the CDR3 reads TGTGCCAGTAGTATATCTCGCACTGGGGCCAACGTCCTGACTTTC.

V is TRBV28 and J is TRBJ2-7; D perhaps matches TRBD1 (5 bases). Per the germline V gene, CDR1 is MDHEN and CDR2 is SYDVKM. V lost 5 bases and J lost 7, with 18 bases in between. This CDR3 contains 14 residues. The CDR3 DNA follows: TGTGCCAGCAGTACCCGTCAGGGTATGTGGGAGCAGTACTTC. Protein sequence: CASSTRQGMWEQYF.

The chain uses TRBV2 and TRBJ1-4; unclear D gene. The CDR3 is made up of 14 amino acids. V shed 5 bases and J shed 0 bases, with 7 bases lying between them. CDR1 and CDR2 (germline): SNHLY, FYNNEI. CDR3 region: CASSIGATNEKLFF. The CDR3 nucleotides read TGTGCCAGCAGTATAGGCGCAACTAATGAAAAACTGTTTTTT.

In DNA form, the CDR3 reads TGTGCCAGCGGGAAAATCGGGACAGCTTTCGATCAGCCCCAGCATTTT. This codes for CASGKIGTAFDQPQHF. This chain uses TRBV19 with TRBJ1-5, with TRBD1 identical over 7 bases. The CDR3 is made up of 16 amino acids. The junction had 16 bases not matched to a gene; V was cut back by 9 bases and J by 5 bases. Germline CDR1 is LNHDA and CDR2 is SQIVND (reference sequence).

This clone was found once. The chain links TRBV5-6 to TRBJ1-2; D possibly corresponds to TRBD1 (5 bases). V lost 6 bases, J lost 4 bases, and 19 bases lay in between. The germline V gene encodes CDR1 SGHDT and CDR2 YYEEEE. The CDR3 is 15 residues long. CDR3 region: CASTLGGARGYGYTF. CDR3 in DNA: TGTGCCAGCACCTTAGGCGGGGCCCGGGGCTATGGCTACACCTTC.

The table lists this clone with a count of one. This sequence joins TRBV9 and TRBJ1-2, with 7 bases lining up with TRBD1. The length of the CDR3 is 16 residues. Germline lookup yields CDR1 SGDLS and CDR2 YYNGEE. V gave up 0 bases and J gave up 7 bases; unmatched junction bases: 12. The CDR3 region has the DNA TGTGCCAGCAGCGTAGCTTCGAAGGGGGCCCCGGGTGGCTACACCTTC. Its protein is CASSVASKGAPGGYTF.

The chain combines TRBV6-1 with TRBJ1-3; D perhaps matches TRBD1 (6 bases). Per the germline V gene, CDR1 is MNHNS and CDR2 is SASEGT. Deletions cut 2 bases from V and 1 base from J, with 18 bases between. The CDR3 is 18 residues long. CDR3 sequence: CASSEPLRGGASGNTIYF. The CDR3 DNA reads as TGTGCCAGCAGTGAACCTCTTCGTGGGGGCGCTTCTGGAAACACCATATATTTT.

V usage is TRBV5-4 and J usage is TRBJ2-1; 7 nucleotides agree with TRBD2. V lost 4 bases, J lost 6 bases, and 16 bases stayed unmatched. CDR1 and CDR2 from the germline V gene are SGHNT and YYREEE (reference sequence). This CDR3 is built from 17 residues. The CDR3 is CASSGGGGTYEANEQFF. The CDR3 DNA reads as TGTGCCAGCAGCGGGGGGGGTGGAACCTACGAAGCCAATGAGCAGTTCTTC.

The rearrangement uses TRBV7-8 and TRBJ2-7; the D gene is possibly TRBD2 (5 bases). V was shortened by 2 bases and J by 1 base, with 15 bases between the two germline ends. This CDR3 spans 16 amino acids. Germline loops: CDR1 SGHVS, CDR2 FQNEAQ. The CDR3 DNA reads TGTGCCAGCAGCTTACCAGAGGGCGCGAATTCCTACGAGCAGTACTTC. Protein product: CASSLPEGANSYEQYF.

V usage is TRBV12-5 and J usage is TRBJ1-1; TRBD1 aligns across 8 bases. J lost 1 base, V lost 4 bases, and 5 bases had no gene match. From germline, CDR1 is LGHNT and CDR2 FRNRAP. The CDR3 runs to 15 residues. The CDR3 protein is CASGSSGTGNTEAFF. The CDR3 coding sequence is TGTGCTAGTGGTTCCTCCGGGACAGGGAACACTGAAGCTTTCTTT.

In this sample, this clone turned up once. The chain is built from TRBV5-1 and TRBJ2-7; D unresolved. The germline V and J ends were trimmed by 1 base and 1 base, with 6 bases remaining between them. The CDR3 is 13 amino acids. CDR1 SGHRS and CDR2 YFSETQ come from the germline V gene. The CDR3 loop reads CASSLYGSYEQYF. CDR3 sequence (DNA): TGCGCCAGCAGCTTGTACGGGTCCTACGAGCAGTACTTC.

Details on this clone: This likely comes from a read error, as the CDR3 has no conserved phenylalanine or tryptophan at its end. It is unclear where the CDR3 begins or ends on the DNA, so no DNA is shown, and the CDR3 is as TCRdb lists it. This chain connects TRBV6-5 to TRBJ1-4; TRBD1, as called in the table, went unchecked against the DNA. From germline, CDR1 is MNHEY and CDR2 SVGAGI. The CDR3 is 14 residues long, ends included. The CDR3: CASSYSLGQGAGWG.

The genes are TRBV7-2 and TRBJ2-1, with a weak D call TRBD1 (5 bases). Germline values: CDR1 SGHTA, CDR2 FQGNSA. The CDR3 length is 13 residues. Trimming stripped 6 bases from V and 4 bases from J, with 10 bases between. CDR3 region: CASSYDSYNEQFF. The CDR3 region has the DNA TGTGCCAGCAGTTACGACAGTTACAATGAGCAGTTCTTC. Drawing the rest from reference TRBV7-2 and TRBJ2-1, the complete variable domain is GAGVSQSPSNKVTEKGKDVELRCDPISGHTALYWYRQSLGQGLEFLIYFQGNSAPDKSGLPSDRFSAERTGGSVSTLTIQRTQQEDSAVYLCASSYDSYNEQFFGPGTRLTVL.

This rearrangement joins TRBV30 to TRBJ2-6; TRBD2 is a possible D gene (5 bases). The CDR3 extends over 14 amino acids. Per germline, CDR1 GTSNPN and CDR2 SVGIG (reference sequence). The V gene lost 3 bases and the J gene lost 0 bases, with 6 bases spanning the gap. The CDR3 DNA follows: TGTGCCTGGAGCGGACTCTCTGGGGCCAACGTCCTGACTTTC. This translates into CAWSGLSGANVLTF.

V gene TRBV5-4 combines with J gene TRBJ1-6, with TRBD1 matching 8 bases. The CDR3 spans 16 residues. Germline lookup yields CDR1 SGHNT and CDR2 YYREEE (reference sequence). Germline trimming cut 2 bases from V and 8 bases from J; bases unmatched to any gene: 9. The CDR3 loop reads CASSFGAYRGDSPLHF. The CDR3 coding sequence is TGTGCCAGCAGCTTTGGGGCCTACAGGGGGGATTCACCCCTCCACTTT.

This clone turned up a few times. CDR3 in amino acids: CASSLKVGLHEQYF. In DNA form, the CDR3 reads TGTGCCAGCAGCTTAAAGGTGGGACTCCACGAGCAGTACTTC. The V call is TRBV7-2, the J call TRBJ2-7, with a tentative D call TRBD2 (6 bases). V dropped 2 bases and J dropped 5 bases, with 13 bases sitting between them. Germline CDR1 and CDR2: SGHTA and FQGNSA. This CDR3 has 14 residues. Based on the CDR3 plus reference TRBV7-2 and TRBJ2-7, the full variable domain is GAGVSQSPSNKVTEKGKDVELRCDPISGHTALYWYRQSLGQGLEFLIYFQGNSAPDKSGLPSDRFSAERTGGSVSTLTIQRTQQEDSAVYLCASSLKVGLHEQYFGPGTRLTVT.

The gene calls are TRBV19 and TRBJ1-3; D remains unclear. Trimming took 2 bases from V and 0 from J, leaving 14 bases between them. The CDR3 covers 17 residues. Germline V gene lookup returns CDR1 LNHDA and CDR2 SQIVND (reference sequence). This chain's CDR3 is CASSIWWPASSGNTIYF. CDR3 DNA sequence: TGTGCCAGTAGTATATGGTGGCCGGCCTCCTCTGGAAACACCATATATTTT.

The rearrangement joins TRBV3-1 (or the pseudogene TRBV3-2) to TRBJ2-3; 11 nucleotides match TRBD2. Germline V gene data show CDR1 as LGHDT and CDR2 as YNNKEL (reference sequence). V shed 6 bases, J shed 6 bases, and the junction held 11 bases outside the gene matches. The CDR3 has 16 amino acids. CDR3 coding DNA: TGTGCCAGCAGTCTTACTAGCGGGAGAAGGCTGGATACGCAGTATTTT. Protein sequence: CASSLTSGRRLDTQYF.

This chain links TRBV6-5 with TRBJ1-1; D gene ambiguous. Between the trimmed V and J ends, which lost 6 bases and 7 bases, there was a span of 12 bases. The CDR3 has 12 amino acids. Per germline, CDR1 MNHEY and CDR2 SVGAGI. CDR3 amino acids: CASSPRPGEAFF. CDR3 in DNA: TGTGCCAGCAGCCCCCGCCCGGGTGAAGCTTTCTTT.